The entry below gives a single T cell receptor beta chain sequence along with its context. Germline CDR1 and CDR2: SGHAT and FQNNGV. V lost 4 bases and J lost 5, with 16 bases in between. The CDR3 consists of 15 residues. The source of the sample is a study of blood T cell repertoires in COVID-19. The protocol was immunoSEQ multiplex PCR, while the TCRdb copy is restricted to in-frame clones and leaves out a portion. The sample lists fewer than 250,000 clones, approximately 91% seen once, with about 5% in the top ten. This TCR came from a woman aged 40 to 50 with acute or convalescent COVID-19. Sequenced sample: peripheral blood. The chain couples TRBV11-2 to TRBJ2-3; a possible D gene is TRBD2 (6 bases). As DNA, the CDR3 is TGTGCCAGCAGCTCCCGCGGGACGGGGGTAGATACGCAGTATTTT. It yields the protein CASSSRGTGVDTQYF.